A single sample gave rise to the 21 T cell receptor beta chains below, sequenced in a study of blood T cell repertoires in COVID-19. Sequencing used immunoSEQ multiplex PCR; TCRdb keeps in-frame clones, though not all of them. The sample comprises about 76,000 clones, 75% to 90% of which are singletons, and roughly a sixth rests with the top ten. Sample: peripheral blood. The receptor source for this set is a human donor in a cohort sampled during active COVID-19.

The chain links TRBV9 to TRBJ1-2; 9 bases are a match to TRBD1. Germline CDR1 and CDR2: SGDLS and YYNGEE. The CDR3 loop spans 17 amino acids. Trimming took 0 bases from V and 4 from J; bases not matched to a gene: 10. The CDR3 region is CASSVATGQGRFYGYTF. CDR3 bases: TGTGCCAGCAGCGTAGCTACGGGACAGGGACGGTTCTATGGCTACACCTTC. The full variable domain, completed using reference TRBV9 and TRBJ1-2, is DSGVTQTPKHLITATGQRVTLRCSPRSGDLSVYWYQQSLDQGLQFLIQYYNGEERAKGNILERFSAQQFPDLHSELNLSSLELGDSALYFCASSVATGQGRFYGYTFGSGTRLTVV.

The chain links TRBV2 to TRBJ1-1; 7 bases line up with TRBD1. J was trimmed by 0 bases and V by 5 bases; bases with no gene match: 0. The CDR3 loop spans 13 amino acids. Germline CDR1 is SNHLY and CDR2 is FYNNEI. CDR3 residues: CASSQGVNTEAFF. The CDR3 region has the DNA TGTGCCAGCAGTCAGGGGGTGAACACTGAAGCTTTCTTT.

The V and J genes are TRBV6-2 or TRBV6-3 and TRBJ1-6, with 7 bases identical to TRBD1. This CDR3 contains 16 residues. Germline CDR1 MNHEY, CDR2 SVGEGT. The trim removed 6 bases at V and 0 bases at J, leaving 5 bases unmatched. This CDR3 reads CASSFGQASYNSPLHF. The CDR3 DNA is TGTGCCAGCAGCTTCGGACAGGCCTCCTATAATTCACCCCTCCACTTT.

The V gene is TRBV5-4, the J gene TRBJ1-4; TRBD1 matches 8 bases. Germline assignment: CDR1 SGHNT and CDR2 YYREEE (reference sequence). V lost 4 bases, J lost 4 bases, and 3 bases stayed unmatched. This CDR3 has 14 amino acids. The CDR3 is CASSLGQGNEKLFF. CDR3 coding DNA: TGTGCCAGCAGCCTCGGACAGGGTAATGAAAAACTGTTTTTT.

V gene TRBV5-4 combines with J gene TRBJ1-2; D unresolved. Trimming removed 0 bases at V and 1 base at J, with 4 bases between. CDR3 length: 13 residues. Looked up from germline, CDR1 is SGHNT and CDR2 is YYREEE (reference sequence). The CDR3 region has the DNA TGTGCCAGCAGCTTGGGGCTTAACTATGGCTACACCTTC. Translating it yields CASSLGLNYGYTF.

This CDR3 reads CASRKGTGGTGELFF. CDR3 coding DNA: TGTGCCAGCAGGAAAGGGACAGGGGGCACCGGGGAGCTGTTTTTT. The J gene is TRBJ2-2, the V gene TRBV7-2; 11 nucleotides align to TRBD1. The trim removed 6 bases at V and 4 bases at J, leaving 4 bases unmatched. This CDR3 comprises 15 residues. Germline lookup yields CDR1 SGHTA and CDR2 FQGNSA. The complete variable domain, with remaining parts taken from reference TRBV7-2 and TRBJ2-2, reads GAGVSQSPSNKVTEKGKDVELRCDPISGHTALYWYRQSLGQGLEFLIYFQGNSAPDKSGLPSDRFSAERTGGSVSTLTIQRTQQEDSAVYLCASRKGTGGTGELFFGEGSRLTVL.

The V and J genes are TRBV7-6 and TRBJ2-1; 11 bases line up with TRBD2. CDR3 length: 17 amino acids. The ends lost 5 bases at V and 4 bases at J; junction bases unmatched: 10. In germline, CDR1 is SGHVS, CDR2 FNYEAQ. CDR3 bases: TGTGCCAGCAGCCCCGCCCGGACTAGCGGGTCTTACAATGAGCAGTTCTTC. It translates to CASSPARTSGSYNEQFF.

This chain connects TRBV7-2 to TRBJ2-5, with a possible D match to TRBD2 (6 bases). The CDR3 has 14 residues. Trimming removed 0 bases at V and 4 bases at J, with 9 bases between. Germline V lookup: CDR1 SGHTA, CDR2 FQGNSA. CDR3 loop: CASSLARDGETQYF. The CDR3 nucleotides read TGTGCCAGCAGCTTAGCGCGGGATGGAGAGACCCAGTACTTC.

The chain has TRBV28 and TRBJ2-7, with D unresolved. Germline CDR1 MDHEN, CDR2 SYDVKM. The CDR3 contains 12 residues. The V and J ends lost 6 bases and 1 base respectively, with 7 bases between them. The CDR3 coding sequence is TGTGCCAGCAGAGACGGGTCCTACGAGCAGTACTTC. This codes for CASRDGSYEQYF.

This chain links TRBV18 with TRBJ1-2, with TRBD1 identical over 7 bases. Germline assignment: CDR1 KGHSH and CDR2 LQKENI. This CDR3 is built from 14 residues. Unmatched junction bases numbered 6, after V lost 2 bases and J lost 6 bases. CDR3 protein: CASSPNEGANGYTF. DNA of the CDR3: TGTGCCAGCTCACCAAACGAGGGGGCTAATGGCTACACCTTC. The full variable domain, rest sourced from reference TRBV18 and TRBJ1-2, is NAGVMQNPRHLVRRRGQEARLRCSPMKGHSHVYWYRQLPEEGLKFMVYLQKENIIDESGMPKERFSAEFPKEGPSILRIQQVVRGDSAAYFCASSPNEGANGYTFGSGTRLTVV.

This clone was seen once. This chain joins TRBV19 and TRBJ1-4; tentative D call: TRBD1 (5 bases). CDR3 size: 17 residues. The germline gives CDR1 LNHDA, CDR2 SQIVND (reference sequence). V lost 7 bases and J 0 bases, leaving 18 bases between the germline ends. CDR3: CASTALLGDSTNEKLFF. CDR3 bases: TGTGCCAGTACCGCCCTCTTAGGGGATTCAACTAATGAAAAACTGTTTTTT.

This chain joins TRBV28 and TRBJ2-1; the D gene is possibly TRBD1 (5 bases). V was clipped by 3 bases and J by 7 bases, with 13 bases between them. Germline CDR1 is MDHEN and CDR2 is SYDVKM. CDR3 length equals 14 residues. The CDR3 here is CASSFWAGSNEQFF. The DNA for the CDR3 is TGTGCCAGCAGTTTTTGGGCAGGGTCAAATGAGCAGTTCTTC.

The J gene is TRBJ2-1, the V gene TRBV7-6; 9 nucleotides match TRBD2. Trimming cost V 5 bases and J 3 bases; bases outside gene matches: 8. Per the germline V gene, CDR1 is SGHVS and CDR2 is FNYEAQ. The CDR3 is 16 amino acids. This CDR3 is CASSDPSGEDYNEQFF. DNA of the CDR3: TGTGCCAGCAGCGACCCTAGCGGGGAGGACTACAATGAGCAGTTCTTC. The full variable domain, rest sourced from reference TRBV7-6 and TRBJ2-1, is GAGVSQSPRYKVTKRGQDVALRCDPISGHVSLYWYRQALGQGPEFLTYFNYEAQQDKSGLPNDRFSAERPEGSISTLTIQRTEQRDSAMYRCASSDPSGEDYNEQFFGPGTRLTVL.

This chain uses TRBV27 with TRBJ2-5, with no clear D. CDR1 MNHEY and CDR2 SMNVEV come from the germline V gene (reference sequence). The CDR3 sequence is 12 residues long. Trimming took 3 bases from V and 0 from J, leaving 2 bases between them. CDR3 bases: TGTGCCAGCAGTTTCAACCAAGAGACCCAGTACTTC. It yields the protein CASSFNQETQYF.

CDR3 sequence: CASSQKGLAGGHSGNTIYF. The CDR3 DNA is TGCGCCAGCAGTCAAAAGGGGTTGGCAGGTGGGCATTCTGGAAACACCATATATTTT. The chain joins TRBV23-1 to TRBJ1-3; a possible D gene is TRBD1 (5 bases). TRBV23-1 is an open reading frame whose function is uncertain. This CDR3 has 19 residues. V shed 2 bases and J shed 1 base, with 21 bases lying between them.

The chain is built from TRBV7-2 and TRBJ2-3, with D hard to call. This CDR3 spans 14 amino acids. The V end was cut by 4 bases, the J end by 9 bases, with 17 bases between. CDR1 is SGHTA, CDR2 FQGNSA, per germline. The CDR3 nucleotides read TGTGCCAGCAGCTCCTACCACCTACGCCCGACGCAGTATTTT. Amino acid sequence: CASSSYHLRPTQYF.

The J gene is TRBJ2-2, the V gene TRBV4-2, with 9 bases fitting TRBD1. CDR1 LGHNA and CDR2 YNFKEQ come from the germline V gene. The CDR3 contains 17 residues. The junction had 5 bases not matched to a gene; V was cut back by 1 base and J by 2 bases. CDR3 DNA sequence: TGTGCCAGCAGCCAAGTCCTGGGACAGGGCAACACCGGGGAGCTGTTTTTT. Its protein is CASSQVLGQGNTGELFF.

The chain employs TRBV4-1 and TRBJ2-5; TRBD1 matches 7 bases. V dropped 1 base and J dropped 3; count of bases not matched to a gene: 5. Germline lookup yields CDR1 MGHRA and CDR2 YSYEKL. CDR3 size: 15 residues. This CDR3 is CASSQAWDRKETQYF. The DNA of the CDR3 is TGCGCCAGCAGCCAAGCTTGGGACAGAAAAGAGACCCAGTACTTC.

The chain links TRBV28 to TRBJ1-5, with D possibly TRBD1 on 5 matching bases. CDR3 length equals 16 residues. The V gene's germline CDR1 is MDHEN and CDR2 SYDVKM. The V and J ends lost 1 base and 3 bases respectively, with 13 bases between them. The CDR3 bases are TGTGCCAGCAGTTTATTTACCAGGGCTTCCAATCAGCCCCAGCATTTT. It is translated as CASSLFTRASNQPQHF.

The chain recombines TRBV10-2 with TRBJ2-1, with no clear D. The V end was cut by 8 bases, the J end by 7 bases, with 18 bases between. The germline CDR1 and CDR2 sequences are WSHSY and SAAADI. The CDR3 is 14 residues long. The CDR3 nucleotides are TGCGCCAGCCGCCCGACTCAGAGACGGAATGAGCAGTTCTTC. Residues: CASRPTQRRNEQFF.

The V call is TRBV18, the J call TRBJ1-2; D remains ambiguous. Trimming cost V 2 bases and J 10 bases, with 8 bases left between them. The CDR3 runs to 11 residues. The germline V gene encodes CDR1 KGHSH and CDR2 LQKENI. CDR3 residues: CASSPGGPYTF. The CDR3 coding sequence is TGTGCCAGCTCACCAGGAGGTCCCTACACCTTC. Full variable domain (outside the CDR3, taken from reference TRBV18 and TRBJ1-2): NAGVMQNPRHLVRRRGQEARLRCSPMKGHSHVYWYRQLPEEGLKFMVYLQKENIIDESGMPKERFSAEFPKEGPSILRIQQVVRGDSAAYFCASSPGGPYTFGSGTRLTVV.